A single sample gave rise to the 18 T cell receptor beta chains below, sequenced in a study of T cell changes during pregnancy in multiple sclerosis (dated by TCRdb to about 2019). The protocol used for the library was the immunoSEQ multiplex PCR assay. The table comes from immuneACCESS by way of TCRdb, which keeps in-frame sequences with V and J called. Part of the clones is missing from these tables; in studies checked, under half for an unresolved V gene and the rest for unknown reasons. The sample table shows over 45,000 clones, and 93% are seen once. The biggest ten clones account for 2.6% of the sample. Sample: CD8+ T cells from peripheral blood mononuclear cells, taken in the third trimester of pregnancy. The receptor source for this set is a female donor with multiple sclerosis, enrolled in a pregnancy study.

Here the CDR3 reads CASSRDPQNEQYF. CDR3 DNA: TGTGCCAGCAGTCGAGATCCCCAAAACGAGCAGTACTTC. This chain connects TRBV11-2 to TRBJ2-7; the D is unclear. Germline V CDR1 and CDR2: SGHAT, FQNNGV. The CDR3 totals 13 residues. The V gene lost 6 bases and the J gene lost 5 bases, with 14 bases spanning the gap.

The chain has TRBV9 and TRBJ1-2, with a possible D match to TRBD1 (6 bases). V dropped 3 bases and J dropped 6 bases, with 21 bases sitting between them. The germline V gene has CDR1 SGDLS and CDR2 YYNGEE. The CDR3 is 16 amino acids. The CDR3 protein is CASSADPGDRLHGYTF. DNA for the CDR3: TGTGCCAGCAGCGCCGATCCCGGAGACAGGCTCCATGGCTACACCTTC.

The chain uses TRBV27 and TRBJ1-4; D possibly corresponds to TRBD1 (5 bases). The V end lost 3 bases, the J end lost 8 bases, and 28 bases lay between the germline ends. Germline assignment: CDR1 MNHEY and CDR2 SMNVEV (reference sequence). This CDR3 spans 19 amino acids. CDR3 amino acids: CASSLLPSHQGWGEEKLFF. CDR3 nucleotides: TGTGCCAGCAGTTTGCTCCCTTCCCACCAAGGGTGGGGGGAAGAAAAACTGTTTTTT.

The chain has TRBV9 and TRBJ2-1; D not resolved. Germline CDR1 reads SGDLS; CDR2 reads YYNGEE. Trimming took 0 bases from V and 10 from J, leaving 8 bases between them. The CDR3 runs to 12 residues. The CDR3 coding sequence is TGTGCCAGCAGCGTAGGCAGCGCCGAGCAGTTCTTC. As protein: CASSVGSAEQFF.

This sequence joins TRBV6-4 and TRBJ2-1, with D maybe TRBD1 (6 bases). V was cut by 3 bases and J by 1 base, with 7 bases left in between. The CDR3 totals 14 residues. The germline V gene has CDR1 MRHNA and CDR2 SNTAGT. DNA for the CDR3: TGTGCCAGCAGTGAAGGGGGTTCCTACAATGAGCAGTTCTTC. This codes for CASSEGGSYNEQFF.

The chain joins TRBV19 to TRBJ2-2, with TRBD2 matching 13 bases. CDR1 is LNHDA and CDR2 is SQIVND in the germline V gene (reference sequence). The CDR3 is made up of 16 amino acids. The ends lost 6 bases at V and 6 bases at J; junction bases unmatched: 7. In DNA form, the CDR3 reads TGTGCCAGTAGAACCTACGGACTAGCGGGAGCCGGGGAGCTGTTTTTT. This sequence encodes CASRTYGLAGAGELFF.

V gene TRBV7-6 combines with J gene TRBJ2-1, with D possibly TRBD1 on 7 matching bases. The V and J ends lost 6 bases and 9 bases respectively, with 15 bases between them. This CDR3 is 13 amino acids long. Germline V lookup: CDR1 SGHVS, CDR2 FNYEAQ. CDR3 coding DNA: TGTGCCAGCAGGTCCACAGGGGAGGTTGAGCAGTTCTTC. Translated, it gives CASRSTGEVEQFF.

The J gene is TRBJ2-3, the V gene TRBV5-6, with TRBD2 matching 8 bases. The CDR3 is made up of 14 amino acids. CDR1 is SGHDT, CDR2 YYEEEE, per germline. V shed 6 bases and J 2 bases; nucleotides not matched to a gene: 5. This CDR3 is CASTSTSVTDTQYF. The CDR3 bases are TGTGCCAGCACGTCGACTAGCGTCACAGATACGCAGTATTTT. Supplemented by reference TRBV5-6 and TRBJ2-3, the full variable domain reads DAGVTQSPTHLIKTRGQQVTLRCSPKSGHDTVSWYQQALGQGPQFIFQYYEEEERQRGNFPDRFSGHQFPNYSSELNVNALLLGDSALYLCASTSTSVTDTQYFGPGTRLTVL.

The DNA of the CDR3 is TGTGCCAGCAGTTTATTGACTAGCGGGAGAGGCTACGAGCAGTACTTC. This codes for CASSLLTSGRGYEQYF. V and J are TRBV28 and TRBJ2-7, with 12 positions matching TRBD2. With V trimmed by 1 base and J by 3 bases, 4 bases remained unmatched. This CDR3 spans 16 amino acids. Germline CDR1 MDHEN, CDR2 SYDVKM.

V usage is TRBV7-8 and J usage is TRBJ1-5; 7 bases are shared with TRBD1. Germline CDR1 SGHVS, CDR2 FQNEAQ. There are 15 residues in the CDR3. The V segment lost 1 base and the J segment 4 bases; nucleotides outside the gene matches: 4. CDR3 in amino acids: CASSLGGTVNQPQHF. In DNA, the CDR3 is TGTGCCAGCAGCTTAGGGGGGACAGTTAATCAGCCCCAGCATTTT.

This chain joins TRBV27 and TRBJ2-3; 10 nucleotides agree with TRBD2. The CDR3 has 12 residues. The V and J ends lost 5 bases and 15 bases, in that order; junction bases with no gene match: 8. The germline CDR1 and CDR2 sequences are MNHEY and SMNVEV (reference sequence). CDR3 nucleotide sequence: TGTGCCAGCAGTAGACTAGCGGGTAAATTATATTTT. It is translated as CASSRLAGKLYF.

The chain is built from TRBV7-6 and TRBJ2-1; TRBD2 matches 10 bases. Losses at the gene ends were 5 bases for V and 2 bases for J; bases not matched to a gene: 9. This CDR3 contains 17 residues. Germline-derived CDR1 and CDR2 are SGHVS and FNYEAQ. This CDR3 reads CASSRRGLAYTYNEQFF. DNA of the CDR3: TGTGCCAGCAGCCGACGGGGACTAGCGTATACCTACAATGAGCAGTTCTTC.

This chain connects TRBV19 to TRBJ2-7; 11 nucleotides align to TRBD2. CDR3 length equals 16 residues. V shed 10 bases and J 9 bases; nucleotides not matched to a gene: 20. Germline CDR1 reads LNHDA; CDR2 reads SQIVND (reference sequence). The CDR3 is CATYLLAGAPYLGQYF. DNA for the CDR3: TGTGCCACCTACTTACTAGCGGGAGCCCCGTACTTGGGGCAGTACTTC.

In this sample, this clone turned up once. V usage is TRBV5-4 and J usage is TRBJ2-1, with a possible D match to TRBD1 (6 bases). The CDR3 loop spans 13 amino acids. Trimming removed 1 base from V and 8 bases from J, with 10 bases in between. Per the germline V gene, CDR1 is SGHNT and CDR2 is YYREEE (reference sequence). The CDR3 nucleotides read TGTGCCAGCAGCTTGTCACAGGGCTATGAGCAGTTCTTC. Protein sequence: CASSLSQGYEQFF.

The rearrangement joins TRBV6-4 to TRBJ2-1; possibly TRBD1 for D (6 bases). V lost 0 bases and J 8 bases, leaving 14 bases between the germline ends. The germline V gene has CDR1 MRHNA and CDR2 SNTAGT. CDR3 size: 15 residues. The CDR3: CASSDSAQGYHEQFF. DNA for the CDR3: TGTGCCAGCAGTGACTCCGCACAGGGTTACCATGAGCAGTTCTTC.

The chain carries TRBV6-4 and TRBJ2-4; 8 bases line up with TRBD1. This CDR3 contains 14 residues. The germline CDR1 and CDR2 sequences are MRHNA and SNTAGT. The J segment lost 3 bases and the V segment lost 6 bases, leaving 4 bases of the junction unmatched. The CDR3: CASSETGDKNIQYF. The CDR3 DNA reads TGTGCCAGCAGCGAGACAGGGGACAAAAACATTCAGTACTTC.

The V call is TRBV5-6, the J call TRBJ1-1; 10 bases agree with TRBD1. The CDR3 is made up of 14 amino acids. Germline V gives CDR1 SGHDT, CDR2 YYEEEE. The V and J ends lost 4 bases and 11 bases, in that order; junction bases with no gene match: 11. CDR3 nucleotides: TGTGCCAGCAGCCACGTCGAGACAGGGGGCTCGGCTTTCTTT. Protein sequence: CASSHVETGGSAFF.

This chain connects TRBV16 to TRBJ1-2; tentative D call: TRBD1 (5 bases). The CDR3 length is 15 residues. V was cut by 4 bases and J by 11 bases, with 23 bases left in between. Germline V gives CDR1 KGHSY, CDR2 FQNENV. CDR3 sequence (DNA): TGTGCCAGCAGCCCTCATTCTCCCTTTTCGGGGGGGTACACCTTC. It yields the protein CASSPHSPFSGGYTF.